This TCR beta chain was identified in a study of blood T cell repertoires in COVID-19. Some clones are missing from TCRdb's copy, which holds only in-frame ones; the method was immunoSEQ multiplex PCR. Among around 110,000 clones, 80% to 85% were seen once, and the ten largest hold 3% to 4.5%. The CDR3 covers 18 residues. Germline V gene data show CDR1 as ENHRY and CDR2 as SYGVKD. The J segment lost 4 bases and the V segment lost 0 bases, leaving 14 bases of the junction unmatched. The clonotype originates from a woman aged 30 to 39 who had recovered from COVID-19. The chain joins TRBV10-3 to TRBJ1-1; 7 bases are a match to TRBD1. Sequencing used PBMCs or T cells enriched from blood (not recorded which). CDR3 sequence: CAISESVRTGGGVTEAFF. DNA for the CDR3: TGTGCCATCAGTGAGTCTGTTAGGACAGGAGGAGGTGTCACTGAAGCTTTCTTT.